Described below is a single T cell receptor (beta chain) sequence and its context. Its target is unknown. The CDR3 totals 12 residues. Germline V gene data show CDR1 as DFQATT and CDR2 as SNEGSKA (reference sequence). V shed 1 base and J shed 5 bases, with 5 bases lying between them. These data belong to a study of CD8 T cells in ankylosing spondylitis. TCRdb re-derived calls from the 5' RACE reads in MiXCR, one entry per CDR3 protein. Of 470,000 or so distinct CDR3 sequences listed, roughly 26% are singletons. The study's findings and limits: Characteristic, it appeared, of ankylosing spondylitis blood was a TCR beta motif of roughly eight highly homologous variants.

Sequenced input: blood, either unsorted or a sorted T cell fraction (not recorded which). The chain links TRBV20-1 to TRBJ2-2; D not certain. The clonotype comes from a male donor with ankylosing spondylitis. The CDR3 DNA follows: TGCAGTGCTAGAGTTGGGACCGGGGAGCTGTTTTTT. This encodes CSARVGTGELFF.